Described below is a single T cell receptor beta chain sequence and its context. The CDR3 length is 11 residues. Germline values: CDR1 MNHEY, CDR2 SMNVEV (reference sequence). Trimming left V 6 bases short and J 7 bases short, with 10 bases between. The data were taken from a study of blood T cell repertoires in COVID-19. TCRdb keeps only in-frame clones here, not all; method: immunoSEQ multiplex PCR. This table holds hundreds of thousands of clones, approximately 84% found once. This sequence originates from a woman over 75 with acute or convalescent COVID-19. This chain joins TRBV27 and TRBJ2-7; D might be TRBD1 (6 bases). What was sequenced was peripheral blood. CDR3 residues: CASRGHTEQYF. CDR3 sequence (DNA): TGTGCCAGCAGGGGACACACAGAGCAGTACTTC.